This T cell receptor (beta chain) was captured by sequencing in a study of T cells in Graves' hyperthyroidism and ophthalmopathy. Using RNA transcripts as the source, TCR beta CDR3 regions were amplified. In the first-round RT-PCR of the TCR CDR3, the HTBI primer set was used. TCRdb redid the calling of the multiplex PCR reads with MiXCR, one entry per CDR3 protein. In the table there are 550,000 to 700,000 distinct CDR3 sequences, about 43% of which are singletons. This CDR3 is 14 amino acids long. The V gene end was trimmed by 4 bases and the J gene end by 11 bases; junction bases not matched to a gene: 10. CDR1 is LNHDA and CDR2 is SQIVND in the germline V gene (reference sequence).

This clonotype originated in an adult woman with Graves' disease, either hyperthyroidism or ophthalmopathy (not recorded which). V and J are TRBV19 and TRBJ2-4, with 8 bases lining up with TRBD2. The sequencing sample was made of peripheral blood or thyroid tissue (not recorded which). The CDR3: CASSSVGLDDFQYF. Written as DNA, the CDR3 is TGTGCCAGTAGTAGTGTGGGACTAGACGACTTTCAGTACTTC.